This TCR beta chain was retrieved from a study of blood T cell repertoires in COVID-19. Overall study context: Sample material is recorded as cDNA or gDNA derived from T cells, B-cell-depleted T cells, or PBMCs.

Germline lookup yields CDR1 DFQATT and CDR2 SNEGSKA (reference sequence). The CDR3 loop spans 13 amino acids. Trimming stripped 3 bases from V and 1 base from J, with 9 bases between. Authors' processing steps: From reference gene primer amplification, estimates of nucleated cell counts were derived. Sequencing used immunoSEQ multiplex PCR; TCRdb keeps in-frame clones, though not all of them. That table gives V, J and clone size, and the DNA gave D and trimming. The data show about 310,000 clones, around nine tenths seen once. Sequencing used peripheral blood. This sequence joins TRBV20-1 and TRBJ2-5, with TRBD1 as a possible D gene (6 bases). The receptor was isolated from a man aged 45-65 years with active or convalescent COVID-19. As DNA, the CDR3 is TGCAGTGCTAGTCAGGGGATCCAAGAGACCCAGTACTTC. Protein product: CSASQGIQETQYF.